These 30 T cell receptor beta chains share one sample of origin, sequenced in a study of blood T cell repertoires in COVID-19. Generated by immunoSEQ multiplex PCR, the TCRdb table keeps only in-frame clones and is missing some. In the table there are under 80,000 clones, approximately 80% of which are singletons. The sequenced sample was peripheral blood. These receptors all stem from a human donor in a cohort sampled during active COVID-19.

V is TRBV5-8 and J is TRBJ1-6; the D is unclear. V lost 0 bases, J lost 4 bases, and 11 bases lay in between. The germline gives CDR1 SGHTS, CDR2 YDEGEE. The CDR3 covers 16 residues. CDR3 in DNA: TGTGCCAGCAGCTTGGGGCAGCCTAGATATAATTCACCCCTCCACTTT. It specifies CASSLGQPRYNSPLHF. The full variable domain, with the rest looked up from reference TRBV5-8 and TRBJ1-6, is EAGVTQSPTHLIKTRGQQATLRCSPISGHTSVYWYQQALGLGLQFLLWYDEGEERNRGNFPPRFSGRQFPNYSSELNVNALELEDSALYLCASSLGQPRYNSPLHFGNGTRLTVT.

The chain has TRBV18 and TRBJ1-4; no reliable D call. V lost 3 bases to trimming and J lost 0 bases, with 8 bases between them. Germline CDR1 KGHSH, CDR2 LQKENI. The CDR3 has 15 residues. The CDR3 is CASSPRATTNEKLFF. CDR3 bases: TGTGCCAGCTCACCGAGGGCAACAACTAATGAAAAACTGTTTTTT.

In its sample, this clone was seen once. V is TRBV7-9 and J is TRBJ1-1, with D maybe TRBD1 (5 bases). V lost 1 base and J lost 2, with 14 bases in between. There are 16 residues in the CDR3. Per germline, CDR1 SEHNR and CDR2 FQNEAQ (reference sequence). Here the CDR3 reads CASSLVVVRDNTEAFF. The CDR3 DNA is TGTGCCAGCAGCTTAGTCGTAGTCAGGGATAACACTGAAGCTTTCTTT.

V and J are TRBV4-1 and TRBJ2-2, with TRBD1 identical over 7 bases. Looked up from germline, CDR1 is MGHRA and CDR2 is YSYEKL. The ends lost 3 bases at V and 5 bases at J; junction bases unmatched: 15. The CDR3 sequence is 18 residues long. CDR3: CASSHSVAGTADTGELFF. For the CDR3, the DNA is TGCGCCAGCAGCCATAGTGTCGCCGGGACAGCTGATACCGGGGAGCTGTTTTTT.

The V and J genes are TRBV27 and TRBJ2-1, with 10 bases fitting TRBD2. Losses at the gene ends were 6 bases for V and 6 bases for J; bases not matched to a gene: 5. CDR3 length: 14 residues. Germline V gene lookup returns CDR1 MNHEY and CDR2 SMNVEV (reference sequence). The CDR3 region has the DNA TGTGCCAGCAGCCGAGGACTAGCGGCCAATGAGCAGTTCTTC. Its translation: CASSRGLAANEQFF.

J is TRBJ2-1 and V is TRBV7-2, with a possible D match to TRBD1 (6 bases). There are 15 residues in the CDR3. Trimming removed 7 bases at V and 0 bases at J, with 13 bases between. The germline CDR1 and CDR2 sequences are SGHTA and FQGNSA. The CDR3 DNA reads as TGTGCCAGCAAGACCGGGACACTCTCCTACAATGAGCAGTTCTTC. This gives the protein CASKTGTLSYNEQFF.

The V and J genes are TRBV5-6 and TRBJ1-6, with 7 bases matching TRBD1. Germline V lookup: CDR1 SGHDT, CDR2 YYEEEE. V trimming: 1 base; J trimming: 10 bases; junction bases outside the gene matches: 11. The CDR3 runs to 16 residues. CDR3 DNA sequence: TGTGCCAGCAGCTTGTTTTATCGACAGGGTGGATCACCCCTCCACTTT. Its protein is CASSLFYRQGGSPLHF.

In its sample, this clone was seen many times. This sequence joins TRBV10-1 and TRBJ2-1; 8 nucleotides agree with TRBD2. The V gene end was trimmed by 1 base and the J gene end by 7 bases; junction bases not matched to a gene: 12. CDR1 is WNHNN and CDR2 is SYGVQD in the germline V gene (reference sequence). The CDR3 is made up of 17 amino acids. The CDR3 coding sequence is TGCGCCAGCAGTGAGTTAAAGGGACTAGGGTGGCGGAATGAGCAGTTCTTC. This sequence encodes CASSELKGLGWRNEQFF.

The chain recombines TRBV18 with TRBJ2-2; D unclear. CDR1 is KGHSH, CDR2 LQKENI, per germline. V shed 3 bases and J shed 0 bases, with 17 bases lying between them. The CDR3 is made up of 18 amino acids. The DNA of the CDR3 is TGTGCCAGCTCACCCCTACGGCGGAGCGCCACGAACACCGGGGAGCTGTTTTTT. It specifies CASSPLRRSATNTGELFF.

The gene calls are TRBV30 and TRBJ2-7; TRBD2 agrees at 10 bases. This CDR3 spans 12 amino acids. J lost 9 bases, V lost 2 bases, and 4 bases had no gene match. From germline, CDR1 is GTSNPN and CDR2 SVGIG (reference sequence). This CDR3 is CAWSLAGGGQYV. The CDR3 DNA is TGTGCCTGGAGTTTAGCGGGAGGAGGGCAGTACGTC.

This chain connects TRBV7-9 to TRBJ2-1, with 8 bases that match TRBD2. The V segment lost 7 bases and the J segment 8 bases; nucleotides outside the gene matches: 13. CDR3 size: 15 residues. The germline gives CDR1 SEHNR, CDR2 FQNEAQ (reference sequence). The CDR3 coding sequence is TGTGCCAGCACCCAAGGCGTTAGCGGGAACCATGAGCAGTTCTTC. This sequence encodes CASTQGVSGNHEQFF.

This clone was counted at least ten times. CDR3 coding DNA: TGTGCCAGCAGACAACAGGGGATGGGCACTGAAGCTTTCTTT. Residues: CASRQQGMGTEAFF. The chain carries TRBV4-2 and TRBJ1-1; 7 nucleotides align to TRBD1. The CDR3 is 14 residues long. V lost 6 bases and J lost 4; bases outside the gene matches: 8. The germline gives CDR1 LGHNA, CDR2 YNFKEQ.

This sequence joins TRBV12-3 or TRBV12-4 and TRBJ1-2; TRBD1 aligns across 7 bases. The CDR3 sequence is 13 residues long. The V segment lost 1 base and the J segment 7 bases; nucleotides outside the gene matches: 3. The CDR3 sequence: CASSLGQGVGYTF. The CDR3 nucleotides read TGTGCCAGCAGTTTAGGACAGGGCGTTGGCTACACCTTC.

This clone was picked up many times. This chain's CDR3 is CASSLARQGLVGNEQYF. DNA of the CDR3: TGTGCCAGCAGCTTAGCAAGACAGGGATTAGTGGGGAACGAGCAGTACTTC. The chain joins TRBV7-9 to TRBJ2-7; 7 nucleotides agree with TRBD1. The CDR3 runs 17 residues. V shed 0 bases and J 5 bases; nucleotides not matched to a gene: 13. The germline V gene has CDR1 SEHNR and CDR2 FQNEAQ (reference sequence).

This clone was observed a few times. This sequence joins TRBV11-2 and TRBJ2-1, with no clear D. Germline CDR1 and CDR2: SGHAT and FQNNGV. This CDR3 contains 13 residues. V gave up 7 bases and J gave up 2 bases, with 9 bases separating them. The CDR3: CASNLAAYNEQFF. The CDR3 coding sequence is TGTGCCAGCAACTTGGCAGCCTACAATGAGCAGTTCTTC.

V is TRBV3-1 (or the pseudogene TRBV3-2) and J is TRBJ2-3; maybe TRBD2 (5 bases). This CDR3 contains 18 residues. Trimming removed 4 bases from V and 2 bases from J, with 22 bases in between. Per the germline V gene, CDR1 is LGHDT and CDR2 is YNNKEL (reference sequence). CDR3 sequence (DNA): TGTGCCAGCAGCCTCGCGGGCCGGGATCCCTACCCCACAGATACGCAGTATTTT. Its translation: CASSLAGRDPYPTDTQYF.

This sequence joins TRBV2 and TRBJ2-7, with TRBD1 matching over 10 bases. Losses at the gene ends were 5 bases for V and 7 bases for J; bases not matched to a gene: 11. CDR3 length equals 15 residues. Germline values: CDR1 SNHLY, CDR2 FYNNEI. The CDR3: CASSIPGTGEGEQYF. As DNA, the CDR3 is TGTGCCAGCAGTATCCCCGGGACAGGGGAAGGGGAGCAGTACTTC.

The chain employs TRBV30 and TRBJ1-6, with 7 bases lining up with TRBD1. CDR3 length equals 13 residues. V trimming: 5 bases; J trimming: 5 bases; junction bases outside the gene matches: 3. Germline CDR1 is GTSNPN and CDR2 is SVGIG (reference sequence). DNA of the CDR3: TGTGCCTGGGGGGACAGAAATAATTCACCCCTCCACTTT. This encodes CAWGDRNNSPLHF. The variable domain in full, completed from reference TRBV30 and TRBJ1-6, reads SQTIHQWPATLVQPVGSPLSLECTVEGTSNPNLYWYRQAAGRGLQLLFYSVGIGQISSEVPQNLSASRPQDRQFILSSKKLLLSDSGFYLCAWGDRNNSPLHFGNGTRLTVT.

This sequence joins TRBV6-2 or TRBV6-3 and TRBJ1-5, with D unresolved. This CDR3 comprises 14 residues. The germline V and J ends were trimmed by 5 bases and 0 bases, with 8 bases remaining between them. Germline V lookup: CDR1 MNHEY, CDR2 SVGEGT. The CDR3 here is CASSLTFSNQPQHF. CDR3 nucleotide sequence: TGTGCCAGCAGTCTGACATTTAGCAATCAGCCCCAGCATTTT.

CDR3 region: CASSPGGLPILQPQHF. The CDR3 bases are TGTGCCAGCTCACCAGGCGGTCTCCCCATCCTTCAGCCCCAGCATTTT. This chain links TRBV18 with TRBJ1-5, with unresolved D. V was trimmed by 2 bases and J by 6 bases, leaving 17 bases between them. This CDR3 spans 16 amino acids. The germline CDR1 and CDR2 sequences are KGHSH and LQKENI. Full variable domain (rest looked up from reference TRBV18 and TRBJ1-5): NAGVMQNPRHLVRRRGQEARLRCSPMKGHSHVYWYRQLPEEGLKFMVYLQKENIIDESGMPKERFSAEFPKEGPSILRIQQVVRGDSAAYFCASSPGGLPILQPQHFGDGTRLSIL.

The rearrangement uses TRBV28 and TRBJ1-2, with a tentative D call TRBD1 (6 bases). Germline values: CDR1 MDHEN, CDR2 SYDVKM. The length of the CDR3 is 14 residues. V was clipped by 10 bases and J by 8 bases, with 23 bases between them. CDR3 DNA: TGTGCCATACGAACCGCGGGGGCGCCTCAAGGCTACACCTTC. Translating gives CAIRTAGAPQGYTF.

This clone has a handful of counts. The chain joins TRBV7-2 to TRBJ2-1; 7 nucleotides line up with TRBD2. The CDR3 is 12 amino acids. Per the germline V gene, CDR1 is SGHTA and CDR2 is FQGNSA. The ends lost 4 bases at V and 7 bases at J; junction bases unmatched: 1. The CDR3 nucleotides are TGTGCCAGCAGCTCACTAGCGAATGAGCAGTTCTTC. Protein: CASSSLANEQFF.

This clone was observed a few times. The V gene is TRBV6-2 or TRBV6-3, the J gene TRBJ1-5; D is undetermined. V was shortened by 6 bases and J by 2 bases, with 14 bases between the two germline ends. In germline, CDR1 is MNHEY, CDR2 SVGEGT. CDR3 length: 15 residues. The CDR3 DNA is TGTGCCAGCAGCCGGGCCTTTACTGGCAATCAGCCCCAGCATTTT. Translating gives CASSRAFTGNQPQHF.

V is TRBV7-2 and J is TRBJ1-6; 9 bases map to TRBD1. The CDR3 contains 15 residues. Germline V CDR1 and CDR2: SGHTA, FQGNSA. V trimming: 1 base; J trimming: 8 bases; junction bases outside the gene matches: 3. The CDR3 region has the DNA TGTGCCAGCAGCTTAGAAGGACAGGGGTATTCACCCCTCCACTTT. Its translation: CASSLEGQGYSPLHF.

This chain links TRBV30 with TRBJ1-5; D is perhaps TRBD1 (5 bases). The CDR3 runs to 13 residues. CDR1 is GTSNPN and CDR2 is SVGIG in the germline V gene (reference sequence). Trimming stripped 1 base from V and 6 bases from J, with 10 bases between. The CDR3 here is CAWSANQGQPQHF. The DNA of the CDR3 is TGTGCCTGGAGTGCCAATCAGGGTCAGCCCCAGCATTTT.

The V and J genes are TRBV7-6 and TRBJ1-2; 7 positions agree with TRBD1. The CDR3 is 15 amino acids. V trimming: 5 bases; J trimming: 3 bases; junction bases outside the gene matches: 9. Looked up from germline, CDR1 is SGHVS and CDR2 is FNYEAQ. The CDR3 nucleotides read TGTGCCAGCAGCCCCGGGGTCGGGACAGACTATGGCTACACCTTC. Translation gives CASSPGVGTDYGYTF. Based on the CDR3 plus reference TRBV7-6 and TRBJ1-2, the full variable domain is GAGVSQSPRYKVTKRGQDVALRCDPISGHVSLYWYRQALGQGPEFLTYFNYEAQQDKSGLPNDRFSAERPEGSISTLTIQRTEQRDSAMYRCASSPGVGTDYGYTFGSGTRLTVV.

V gene TRBV19 combines with J gene TRBJ2-3; D possibly corresponds to TRBD1 (6 bases). The CDR3 loop spans 12 amino acids. CDR1 is LNHDA and CDR2 is SQIVND in the germline V gene (reference sequence). The chain's CDR3 is CVSRGSTDTQYF. The CDR3 nucleotides read TGTGTAAGCAGGGGAAGCACAGATACGCAGTATTTT.

This clone was seen more than once but under ten times. The chain carries TRBV19 and TRBJ1-5; D unclear. V lost 9 bases and J 1 base, leaving 22 bases between the germline ends. The germline gives CDR1 LNHDA, CDR2 SQIVND (reference sequence). The CDR3 runs 17 residues. CDR3: CASWAVGRGPSNQPQHF. CDR3 nucleotides: TGTGCCAGCTGGGCGGTAGGCCGCGGGCCCAGCAATCAGCCCCAGCATTTT.

This clone was seen just once. The rearrangement joins TRBV5-6 to TRBJ1-1; TRBD1 agrees at 10 bases. The CDR3 has 13 residues. Trimming took 3 bases from V and 6 from J; bases not matched to a gene: 2. Germline V gene data show CDR1 as SGHDT and CDR2 as YYEEEE. The CDR3 protein is CASSSGTGAEAFF. Written as DNA, the CDR3 is TGTGCCAGCAGCTCCGGGACAGGGGCTGAAGCTTTCTTT.

This clone was recorded only once. The chain carries TRBV4-2 and TRBJ1-6; TRBD1 might be the D (5 bases). V lost 0 bases and J lost 6, with 9 bases in between. Germline CDR1 reads LGHNA; CDR2 reads YNFKEQ. This CDR3 is built from 15 residues. The CDR3 DNA reads TGTGCCAGCAGCCAAGACTTGGGGGGTAATTCACCCCTCCACTTT. Its translation: CASSQDLGGNSPLHF.